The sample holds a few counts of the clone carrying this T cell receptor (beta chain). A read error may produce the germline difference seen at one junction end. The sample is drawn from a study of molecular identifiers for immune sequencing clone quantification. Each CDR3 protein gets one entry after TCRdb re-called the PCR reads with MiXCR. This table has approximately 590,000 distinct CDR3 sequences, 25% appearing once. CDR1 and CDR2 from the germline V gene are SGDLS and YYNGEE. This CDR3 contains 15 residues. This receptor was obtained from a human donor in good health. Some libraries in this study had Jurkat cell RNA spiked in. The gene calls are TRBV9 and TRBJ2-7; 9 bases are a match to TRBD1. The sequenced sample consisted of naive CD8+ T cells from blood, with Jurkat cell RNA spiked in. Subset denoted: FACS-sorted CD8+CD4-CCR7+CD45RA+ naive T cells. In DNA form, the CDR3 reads TGTGCCAGCAGCGGTCCCGGGACAGGGTTTGGGGAGCAGCACTTC. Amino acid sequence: CASSGPGTGFGEQHF.